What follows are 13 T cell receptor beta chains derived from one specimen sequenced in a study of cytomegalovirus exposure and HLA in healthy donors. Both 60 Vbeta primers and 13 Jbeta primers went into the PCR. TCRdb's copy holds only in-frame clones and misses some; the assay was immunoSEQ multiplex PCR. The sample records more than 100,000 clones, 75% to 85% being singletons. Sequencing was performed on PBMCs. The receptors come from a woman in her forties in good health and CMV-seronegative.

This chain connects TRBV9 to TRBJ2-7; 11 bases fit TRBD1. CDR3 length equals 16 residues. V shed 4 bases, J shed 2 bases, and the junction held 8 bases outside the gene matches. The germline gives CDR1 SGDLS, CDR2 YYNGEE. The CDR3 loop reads CASSPRGQGGAYEQYF. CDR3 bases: TGTGCCAGCAGCCCCCGGGGACAGGGGGGTGCCTACGAGCAGTACTTC.

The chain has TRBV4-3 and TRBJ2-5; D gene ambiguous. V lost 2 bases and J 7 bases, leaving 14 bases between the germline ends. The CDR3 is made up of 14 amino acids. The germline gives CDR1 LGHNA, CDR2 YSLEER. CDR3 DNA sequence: TGCGCCAGCAGCCAATACCCCGGTCCGTGGACCCAGTACTTC. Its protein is CASSQYPGPWTQYF.

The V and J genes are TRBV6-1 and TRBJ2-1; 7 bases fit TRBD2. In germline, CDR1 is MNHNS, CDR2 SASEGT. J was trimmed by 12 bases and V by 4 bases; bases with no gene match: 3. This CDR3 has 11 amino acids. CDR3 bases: TGTGCCAGCAGTGGCTGGGGGGGGCAGTTCTTC. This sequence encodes CASSGWGGQFF.

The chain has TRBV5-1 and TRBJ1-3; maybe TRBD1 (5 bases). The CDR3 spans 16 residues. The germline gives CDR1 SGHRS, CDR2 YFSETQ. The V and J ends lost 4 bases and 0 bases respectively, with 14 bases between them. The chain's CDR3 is CASSPRDSYSGNTIYF. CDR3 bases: TGCGCCAGCAGCCCCCGGGACTCTTACTCTGGAAACACCATATATTTT.

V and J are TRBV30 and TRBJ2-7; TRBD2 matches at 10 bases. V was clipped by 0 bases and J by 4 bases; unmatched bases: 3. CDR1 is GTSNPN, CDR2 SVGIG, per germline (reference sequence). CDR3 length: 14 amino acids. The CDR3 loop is CAWSVSGGAYEQYF. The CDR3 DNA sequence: TGTGCCTGGAGTGTAAGCGGGGGGGCGTACGAGCAGTACTTC. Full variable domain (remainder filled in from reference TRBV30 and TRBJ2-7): SQTIHQWPATLVQPVGSPLSLECTVEGTSNPNLYWYRQAAGRGLQLLFYSVGIGQISSEVPQNLSASRPQDRQFILSSKKLLLSDSGFYLCAWSVSGGAYEQYFGPGTRLTVT.

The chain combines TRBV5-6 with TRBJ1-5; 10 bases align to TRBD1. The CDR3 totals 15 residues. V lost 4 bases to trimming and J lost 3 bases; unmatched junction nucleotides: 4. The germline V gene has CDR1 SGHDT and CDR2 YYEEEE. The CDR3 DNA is TGTGCCAGCAGCCGGGGACAGGGGATCAATCAGCCCCAGCATTTT. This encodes CASSRGQGINQPQHF.

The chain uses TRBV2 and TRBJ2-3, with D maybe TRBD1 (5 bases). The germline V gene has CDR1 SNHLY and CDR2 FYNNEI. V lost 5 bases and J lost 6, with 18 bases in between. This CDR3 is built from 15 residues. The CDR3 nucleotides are TGTGCCAGCAGTAGGCAGGGATCCGAGTGGGATACGCAGTATTTT. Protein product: CASSRQGSEWDTQYF.

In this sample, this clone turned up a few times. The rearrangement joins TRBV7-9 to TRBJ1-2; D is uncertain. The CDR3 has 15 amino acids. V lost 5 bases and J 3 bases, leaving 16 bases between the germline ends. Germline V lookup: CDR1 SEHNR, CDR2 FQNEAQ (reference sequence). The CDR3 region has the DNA TGTGCCAGCAGCCCAAAAACCGGAGGTGACTATGGCTACACCTTC. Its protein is CASSPKTGGDYGYTF.

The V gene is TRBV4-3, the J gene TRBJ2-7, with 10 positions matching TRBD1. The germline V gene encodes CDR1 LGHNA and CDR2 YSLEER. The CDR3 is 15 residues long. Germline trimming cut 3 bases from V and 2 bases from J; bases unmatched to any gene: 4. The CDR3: CASSQATGGTYEQYF. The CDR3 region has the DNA TGCGCCAGCAGCCAGGCGACAGGGGGCACCTACGAGCAGTACTTC.

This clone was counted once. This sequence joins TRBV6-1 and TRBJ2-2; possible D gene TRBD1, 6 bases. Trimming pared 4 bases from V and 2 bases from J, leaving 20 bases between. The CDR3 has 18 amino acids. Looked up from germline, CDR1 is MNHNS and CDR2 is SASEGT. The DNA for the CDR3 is TGTGCCAGCAGTGTCCAGGTCGGGTGGACAGCCAACACCGGGGAGCTGTTTTTT. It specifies CASSVQVGWTANTGELFF.

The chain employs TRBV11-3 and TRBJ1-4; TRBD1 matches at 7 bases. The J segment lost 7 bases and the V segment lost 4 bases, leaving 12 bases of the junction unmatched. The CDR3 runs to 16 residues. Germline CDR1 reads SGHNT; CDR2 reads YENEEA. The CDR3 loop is CASSSSVAGGSEKLFF. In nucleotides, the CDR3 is TGTGCCAGCAGCTCCAGCGTGGCAGGGGGGAGTGAAAAACTGTTTTTT. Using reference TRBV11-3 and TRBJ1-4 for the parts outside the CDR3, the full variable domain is EAGVVQSPRYKIIEKKQPVAFWCNPISGHNTLYWYLQNLGQGPELLIRYENEEAVDDSQLPKDRFSAERLKGVDSTLKIQPAELGDSAVYLCASSSSVAGGSEKLFFGSGTQLSVL.

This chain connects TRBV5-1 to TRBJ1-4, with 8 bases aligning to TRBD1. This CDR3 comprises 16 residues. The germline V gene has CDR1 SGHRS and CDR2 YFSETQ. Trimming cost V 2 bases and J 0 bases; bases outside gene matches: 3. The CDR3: CASSLTGGSTNEKLFF. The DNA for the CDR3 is TGCGCCAGCAGCTTAACAGGGGGTTCAACTAATGAAAAACTGTTTTTT.

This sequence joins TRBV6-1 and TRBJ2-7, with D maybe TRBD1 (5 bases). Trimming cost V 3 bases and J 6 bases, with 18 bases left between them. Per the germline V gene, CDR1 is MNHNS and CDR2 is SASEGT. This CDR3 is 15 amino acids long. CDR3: CASSDGAGWNSEQYF. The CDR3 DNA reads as TGTGCCAGCAGTGATGGGGCAGGGTGGAACTCCGAGCAGTACTTC.